This TCR beta chain was captured by sequencing in a study of T-cell memory formation after mild COVID-19. Study results and limitations: Most CD4+ clones that shrank were in CM and EM, while CD8+ ones turned up in EMRA. Prior to infection, memory already included some responding clones, suggesting cross-reactive memory joined.

It was 5'RACE with constant-segment primers that produced the TCR alpha and TCR beta cDNA libraries, which carried sample barcodes and UMIs. One entry per CDR3 protein, called by TCRdb with MiXCR from the 5' RACE reads. Counted here are roughly 380,000 distinct CDR3 sequences, 28% occurring once; the ten biggest clones make up about 13%. With regard to this clonotype: The antigen is undetermined.

The CDR3 sequence is 14 residues long. The V gene's germline CDR1 is KGHDR and CDR2 SFDVKD. V was shortened by 9 bases and J by 4 bases, with 15 bases between the two germline ends. Material: PBMCs or a T cell subset sorted from them (not recorded which). This clonotype originated in an adult woman who had mild COVID-19 (a few samples of this study predate the infection). Cell type and time point are not known. J is TRBJ2-1 and V is TRBV24-1, with D perhaps TRBD2 (5 bases). CDR3 nucleotide sequence: TGTGCCACCGGGAGTAGCGTCGATTACAATGAGCAGTTCTTC. Its protein product is CATGSSVDYNEQFF.